The 12 T cell receptor beta chains listed next were all sequenced from one sample in a study of blood T cell repertoires in COVID-19. Clones were read by immunoSEQ multiplex PCR, and TCRdb kept only the in-frame ones, dropping some. The repertoire holds tens of thousands of clones, with approximately 87% as singletons. The specimen sequenced was peripheral blood. The receptors here all came from a human donor with active COVID-19. The donor label of this sample is uncertain.

The sample holds one count of this clone. A junction boundary mismatches the germline segment, possibly from a read error. In DNA, the CDR3 is TGCGCCAGCACCCAAGGACAGGGGTACAATCAGCCCCAGCATTTT. Protein sequence: CASTQGQGYNQPQHF. The J gene is TRBJ1-5, the V gene TRBV4-1; 9 bases align to TRBD1. The CDR3 has 15 residues. Germline V CDR1 and CDR2: MGHRA, YSYEKL.

The chain employs TRBV6-5 and TRBJ2-5; D unclear. The CDR3 loop spans 14 amino acids. The V gene's germline CDR1 is MNHEY and CDR2 SVGAGI. Trimming took 2 bases from V and 1 from J, leaving 8 bases between them. The CDR3: CASSYGVSQETQYF. The CDR3, as DNA: TGTGCCAGCAGTTACGGAGTCAGCCAAGAGACCCAGTACTTC.

This clone was detected a few times. The genes are TRBV9 and TRBJ1-2, with 9 bases lining up with TRBD1. The length of the CDR3 is 15 residues. The germline V gene encodes CDR1 SGDLS and CDR2 YYNGEE. V gave up 4 bases and J gave up 2 bases; unmatched junction bases: 6. The CDR3 DNA reads TGTGCCAGCAGCTCAGGAGGGACAGGGAACTATGGCTACACCTTC. The encoded protein is CASSSGGTGNYGYTF.

The chain uses TRBV5-6 and TRBJ1-6; D gene unclear. CDR3 size: 14 residues. The ends were cut back, 0 bases at V and 11 bases at J, with 12 bases in the middle. Germline V CDR1 and CDR2: SGHDT, YYEEEE. This chain's CDR3 is CASSLDQMFPPLHF. CDR3 nucleotide sequence: TGTGCCAGCAGCTTGGATCAGATGTTTCCACCCCTCCACTTT.

The V and J genes are TRBV20-1 and TRBJ2-7; D ambiguous. Germline V gives CDR1 DFQATT, CDR2 SNEGSKA (reference sequence). The CDR3 is 11 amino acids. The germline V and J ends were trimmed by 6 bases and 1 base, with 7 bases remaining between them. The CDR3 nucleotides are TGCAGTGCCGCGACATCCTACGAGCAGTACTTC. Its protein is CSAATSYEQYF.

The chain recombines TRBV2 with TRBJ2-1; 10 nucleotides align to TRBD1. The CDR3 length is 16 residues. V was clipped by 6 bases and J by 9 bases; unmatched bases: 14. The V gene's germline CDR1 is SNHLY and CDR2 FYNNEI. CDR3: CASRRRTKTGGSEQFF. The CDR3 nucleotides read TGTGCCAGCAGGCGGCGAACAAAGACAGGGGGCAGTGAGCAGTTCTTC. Complete variable domain (other parts from reference TRBV2 and TRBJ2-1): EPEVTQTPSHQVTQMGQEVILRCVPISNHLYFYWYRQILGQKVEFLVSFYNNEISEKSEIFDDQFSVERPDGSNFTLKIRSTKLEDSAMYFCASRRRTKTGGSEQFFGPGTRLTVL.

V gene TRBV27 combines with J gene TRBJ2-7; D not resolved. V lost 7 bases and J lost 2, with 15 bases in between. CDR3 size: 14 residues. The V gene's germline CDR1 is MNHEY and CDR2 SMNVEV (reference sequence). DNA of the CDR3: TGTGCCAGCACCCAATTACGGGTCCCCTACGAGCAGTACTTC. This sequence encodes CASTQLRVPYEQYF.

The chain has TRBV11-3 and TRBJ2-6; unclear D gene. With 4 bases removed from V and 4 bases from J, the gap between germline ends came to 5 bases. The CDR3 loop spans 13 amino acids. Per the germline V gene, CDR1 is SGHNT and CDR2 is YENEEA. The CDR3 DNA reads TGTGCCAGCAGCTCTAGGGGGGCCAACGTCCTGACTTTC. Residues: CASSSRGANVLTF. Full variable domain (remainder filled in from reference TRBV11-3 and TRBJ2-6): EAGVVQSPRYKIIEKKQPVAFWCNPISGHNTLYWYLQNLGQGPELLIRYENEEAVDDSQLPKDRFSAERLKGVDSTLKIQPAELGDSAVYLCASSSRGANVLTFGAGSRLTVL.

The chain recombines TRBV7-2 with TRBJ2-3; possibly TRBD2 for D (5 bases). CDR3 length equals 15 residues. Germline V CDR1 and CDR2: SGHTA, FQGNSA. V was shortened by 3 bases and J by 4 bases, with 14 bases between the two germline ends. The CDR3 nucleotides read TGTGCCAGCAGCTTTATGACGGGGTGGTCAGATACGCAGTATTTT. Its translation: CASSFMTGWSDTQYF.

The V gene is TRBV30, the J gene TRBJ1-6; no clear D gene. The length of the CDR3 is 16 residues. Germline V gives CDR1 GTSNPN, CDR2 SVGIG (reference sequence). The ends were cut back, 5 bases at V and 7 bases at J, with 21 bases in the middle. In DNA, the CDR3 is TGTGCCTGGGATCAAAGCCGCCTACAGCTCAATTCACCCCTCCACTTT. This translates into CAWDQSRLQLNSPLHF.

This chain links TRBV6-5 with TRBJ1-2; D may be TRBD1 (5 bases). Trimming cost V 7 bases and J 2 bases, with 11 bases left between them. Germline V lookup: CDR1 MNHEY, CDR2 SVGAGI. There are 13 residues in the CDR3. The CDR3 spells CASIRRGNYGYTF. The CDR3 DNA reads TGTGCCAGCATTAGACGGGGGAACTATGGCTACACCTTC.

This rearrangement joins TRBV23-1 to TRBJ2-7, with D unclear. TRBV23-1 is an ORF; its function is uncertain. V lost 1 base and J 0 bases, leaving 10 bases between the germline ends. This CDR3 is built from 15 residues. CDR3 sequence: CASSQCRFSSYEQYF. The CDR3 DNA follows: TGCGCCAGCAGTCAATGCCGATTTAGCTCCTACGAGCAGTACTTC.